This T cell receptor (beta chain) was identified during a study of blood T cell repertoires in COVID-19. Assay used: immunoSEQ multiplex PCR; TCRdb lists only in-frame clones, some missing. The sample shows 350,000 to 550,000 clones, about 85% of them seen only once. In this sample, this clone turned up once. The germline gives CDR1 LGHDT, CDR2 YNNKEL (reference sequence). The CDR3 is 15 amino acids. Trimming pared 1 base from V and 3 bases from J, leaving 13 bases between. The genes are TRBV3-1 (or the pseudogene TRBV3-2) and TRBJ2-7; TRBD2 might be the D (6 bases). The sample comprised PBMCs or T cells enriched from blood (not recorded which). The receptor's source is a woman aged 18 to 35 with acute COVID-19. This CDR3 is CASSQAGGSLYEQYF. In DNA form, the CDR3 reads TGTGCCAGCAGCCAAGCCGGGGGTAGCCTCTACGAGCAGTACTTC.